Below, 4 T cell receptor beta chains from the same sample are listed, as sequenced in a study of blood T cell repertoires in COVID-19. Assay used: immunoSEQ multiplex PCR; TCRdb lists only in-frame clones, some missing. The sample includes around 100,000 clones, more than 90% of them seen just once. The material sequenced was peripheral blood. Receptors were obtained from a man in his sixties or seventies with acute or convalescent COVID-19.

The chain has TRBV7-2 and TRBJ1-4, with 11 bases identical to TRBD1. J lost 8 bases, V lost 7 bases, and 9 bases had no gene match. Germline CDR1 reads SGHTA; CDR2 reads FQGNSA. The CDR3 is 15 amino acids. CDR3 sequence (DNA): TGTGCCAGCAACAGGGGGGACAGGGGGATGGAAAAACTGTTTTTT. This encodes CASNRGDRGMEKLFF.

The chain joins TRBV6-5 to TRBJ1-5; D remains ambiguous. The V and J ends lost 2 bases and 4 bases respectively, with 9 bases between them. The CDR3 loop spans 14 amino acids. Germline values: CDR1 MNHEY, CDR2 SVGAGI. The CDR3 DNA follows: TGTGCCAGCAGTTACACCGGTACGAATCAGCCCCAGCATTTT. This translates into CASSYTGTNQPQHF.

The chain employs TRBV4-3 and TRBJ2-7; maybe TRBD1 (7 bases). V was trimmed by 1 base and J by 4 bases, leaving 23 bases between them. The CDR3 has 18 amino acids. The germline CDR1 and CDR2 sequences are LGHNA and YSLEER. The CDR3 reads CASSQAFLRGPGGYEQYF. CDR3 in DNA: TGCGCCAGCAGCCAAGCATTCCTCCGGGGGCCAGGGGGATACGAGCAGTACTTC.

This chain uses TRBV28 with TRBJ2-7; no clear D. Trimming pared 4 bases from V and 1 base from J, leaving 5 bases between. CDR3 size: 12 residues. Germline CDR1 is MDHEN and CDR2 is SYDVKM. As DNA, the CDR3 is TGTGCCAGCAGTTCCCTATCCTACGAGCAGTACTTC. Its protein is CASSSLSYEQYF.